This TCR beta chain was found in a study of T-cell memory formation after mild COVID-19. Study in general: Across donors, TCR clusters were largely donor specific. Study findings and constraints: Clones that contracted from day 15 to 85 were balanced CD4/CD8, while later expanders leaned CD4+.

A note on this clonotype: Its antigen is as yet unknown.

Barcoded TCR alpha and TCR beta cDNA libraries with UMIs came from 5'RACE using constant-segment primers. TCRdb independently ran MiXCR on the 5' RACE reads; one entry per CDR3 protein. The sample holds over 500,000 distinct CDR3 sequences, 15% to 20% seen once. This CDR3 has 15 residues. Germline V gene data show CDR1 as SQVTM and CDR2 as ANQGSEA. V lost 3 bases and J lost 3, with 17 bases in between. V usage is TRBV29-1 and J usage is TRBJ1-2, with D tentatively TRBD1 (5 bases). The clonotype comes from an adult woman who had mild COVID-19 (a few samples of this study predate the infection). Cell type and time point are not known. The sequenced sample was PBMCs or a T cell subset sorted from them (not recorded which). The CDR3 loop is CSVDFSGAGYYGYTF. CDR3 DNA sequence: TGCAGCGTTGATTTTTCCGGGGCAGGGTACTATGGCTACACCTTC.